The subject of this entry is one T cell receptor (beta chain). The antigen is undetermined. The study ran its PCR with 60 Vbeta and 13 Jbeta primers. Repertoires were generated with immunoSEQ multiplex PCR, while TCRdb's copy carries only in-frame clones and drops some. The sample lists just over 80,000 clones, 78% occurring once. CDR1 is MNHEY, CDR2 SVGAGI, per germline. V was trimmed by 4 bases and J by 0 bases, leaving 10 bases between them. The CDR3 is 15 amino acids. The data derive from a study of cytomegalovirus exposure and HLA in healthy donors. Study-wide findings and caveats: The authors enumerated over 150 TCR beta chains as linked to cytomegalovirus.

Material: PBMCs. The gene calls are TRBV6-5 and TRBJ2-1, with D unclear. The receptor comes from a man between 18 and 29 years old in good health and CMV-seropositive. The chain's CDR3 is CASSSFAVSYNEQFF. CDR3 sequence (DNA): TGTGCCAGCAGTTCGTTCGCGGTCTCCTACAATGAGCAGTTCTTC.